The 17 T cell receptor beta chains below come from one sample, sequenced in a study of T cells in Graves' hyperthyroidism and ophthalmopathy. Amplified regions were TCR beta CDR3 sequences from RNA transcripts. The HTBI primer set was used in a first-round RT-PCR of the TCR CDR3. A single record per CDR3 protein comes from TCRdb applying MiXCR to the multiplex PCR reads. The sample lists over 500,000 distinct CDR3 sequences, roughly a sixth occurring once. Sequenced sample: blood. These receptor sequences come from a woman aged 25 to 39 with Graves' ophthalmopathy.

This clonotype was detected a few times. The chain carries TRBV9 and TRBJ1-4; D possibly corresponds to TRBD1 (6 bases). The CDR3 runs to 15 residues. Trimming took 0 bases from V and 8 from J, leaving 14 bases between them. Germline assignment: CDR1 SGDLS and CDR2 YYNGEE. This chain's CDR3 is CASSVDTRGGEKLFF. The CDR3 DNA follows: TGTGCCAGCAGCGTAGATACCAGGGGAGGCGAAAAACTGTTTTTT.

This clonotype was counted at least ten times. The V gene is TRBV9, the J gene TRBJ2-1; 7 bases line up with TRBD2. The CDR3 totals 15 residues. Per the germline V gene, CDR1 is SGDLS and CDR2 is YYNGEE. The V gene end was trimmed by 1 base and the J gene end by 3 bases; junction bases not matched to a gene: 4. The CDR3 region is CASSVRWEGYNEQFF. As DNA, the CDR3 is TGTGCCAGCAGCGTAAGGTGGGAGGGCTACAATGAGCAGTTCTTC.

This clonotype was counted at least ten times. The V and J genes are TRBV12-3 or TRBV12-4 and TRBJ2-2; D is possibly TRBD1 (5 bases). This CDR3 has 14 amino acids. Trimming cost V 0 bases and J 4 bases, with 6 bases left between them. The CDR3 loop reads CASSLATVTGELFF. CDR3 bases: TGTGCCAGCAGTTTAGCGACAGTCACCGGGGAGCTGTTTTTT.

This clonotype was seen many times. The chain joins TRBV5-1 to TRBJ2-2; a weak D match, TRBD1 (6 bases). Per the germline V gene, CDR1 is SGHRS and CDR2 is YFSETQ. Trimming cost V 5 bases and J 8 bases, with 13 bases left between them. This CDR3 spans 13 amino acids. CDR3 sequence (DNA): TGCGCCAGCAGACACAGGGTGCCGGGGGAGCTGTTTTTT. It codes for CASRHRVPGELFF.

The rearrangement joins TRBV25-1 to TRBJ1-2; possible D gene TRBD1, 5 bases. Between the trimmed V and J ends, which lost 7 bases and 5 bases, there was a span of 14 bases. CDR1 is MGHDK and CDR2 is SYGVNS in the germline V gene. The CDR3 covers 13 residues. The CDR3 DNA reads as TGTGCCAGCATCGGGGGGTCGACGTATGGCTACACCTTC. Amino acid sequence: CASIGGSTYGYTF.

This clonotype was found a few times. The CDR3 nucleotides read TGTGCCAGCAGGGCGACAGGGACAGATACGCAGTATTTT. This translates into CASRATGTDTQYF. This chain uses TRBV2 with TRBJ2-3, with TRBD1 matching 7 bases. V was clipped by 6 bases and J by 3 bases; unmatched bases: 3. Germline V lookup: CDR1 SNHLY, CDR2 FYNNEI. The CDR3 is 13 residues long.

This chain connects TRBV25-1 to TRBJ2-7; 8 bases fit TRBD2. CDR3 length: 16 amino acids. The V gene's germline CDR1 is MGHDK and CDR2 SYGVNS. The V and J ends lost 1 base and 8 bases, in that order; junction bases with no gene match: 13. The CDR3 reads CASSESLGGAGFKQYF. The CDR3 coding sequence is TGTGCCAGCAGTGAATCTCTCGGGGGGGCGGGGTTCAAGCAGTACTTC.

The rearrangement uses TRBV7-9 and TRBJ2-1; perhaps TRBD2 as D (6 bases). With 5 bases removed from V and 8 bases from J, the gap between germline ends came to 22 bases. The CDR3 is 16 residues long. Germline V gene data show CDR1 as SEHNR and CDR2 as FQNEAQ (reference sequence). The CDR3 region has the DNA TGTGCCAGCAGCAAAGATGTCGGCAGGTGGGGGGATGAGCAGTTCTTC. Residues: CASSKDVGRWGDEQFF.

The chain joins TRBV12-3 or TRBV12-4 to TRBJ1-4, with D unclear. V was trimmed by 5 bases and J by 0 bases, leaving 7 bases between them. CDR3 length equals 14 residues. The CDR3 region has the DNA TGTGCCAGCAGTGAGGGTCCAACTAATGAAAAACTGTTTTTT. Translated: CASSEGPTNEKLFF.

A few counts support this clonotype. Given the absence of the conserved phenylalanine or tryptophan at the CDR3 end, a read error is likely. The chain employs TRBV9 and TRBJ2-1; a possible D gene is TRBD2 (6 bases). Per the germline V gene, CDR1 is SGDLS and CDR2 is YYNGEE. This CDR3 is built from 15 residues. Between the trimmed V and J ends, which lost 3 bases and 1 base, there was a span of 11 bases. The CDR3 sequence: CASSGNGRSYNEQFS. The CDR3 DNA sequence: TGTGCCAGCAGCGGGAACGGGAGATCCTACAATGAGCAGTTCTCC.

V and J are TRBV15 and TRBJ1-1, with D unresolved. Germline-derived CDR1 and CDR2 are LNHNV and YYDKDF (reference sequence). The CDR3 runs to 12 residues. V was cut by 1 base and J by 4 bases, with 4 bases left in between. CDR3 nucleotides: TGTGCCACCAGCAGAGGGGTCACTGAAGCTTTCTTT. This translates into CATSRGVTEAFF.

This clonotype occurred many times. The V gene is TRBV11-2, the J gene TRBJ2-1; 11 bases align to TRBD2. The junction had 8 bases not matched to a gene; V was cut back by 0 bases and J by 13 bases. Germline-derived CDR1 and CDR2 are SGHAT and FQNNGV. This CDR3 is built from 15 residues. CDR3 bases: TGTGCCAGCAGCTTAGAGCCGGGACTAGCGGCCCGACAGTTCTTC. The encoded protein is CASSLEPGLAARQFF.

This clonotype came up a few times. This chain uses TRBV5-8 with TRBJ2-7; D perhaps matches TRBD1 (5 bases). Trimming left V 2 bases short and J 9 bases short, with 15 bases between. The CDR3 covers 13 residues. Germline lookup yields CDR1 SGHTS and CDR2 YDEGEE. The CDR3 is CASSLGVPEPQYF. The DNA of the CDR3 is TGTGCCAGCAGCTTAGGGGTTCCGGAGCCGCAGTACTTC.

The chain uses TRBV7-7 and TRBJ1-6; possible D gene TRBD1, 5 bases. Trimming removed 1 base from V and 0 bases from J, with 16 bases in between. This CDR3 is 19 amino acids long. Per the germline V gene, CDR1 is SSHAT and CDR2 is FNYEAQ (reference sequence). Written as DNA, the CDR3 is TGTGCCAGCAGCTTAGTTGGGGACGCGTACAGCTCCTATAATTCACCCCTCCACTTT. This gives the protein CASSLVGDAYSSYNSPLHF.

This clonotype was counted only a few times. The chain recombines TRBV5-1 with TRBJ2-1; no definite D call. Near its end, the DNA agrees better with TRBJ2-7, so the J call may be wrong. Germline CDR1 SGHRS, CDR2 YFSETQ. CDR3 length: 13 amino acids. CDR3 sequence: CASSLGPDNEQYF. In nucleotides, the CDR3 is TGCGCCAGCAGCCTAGGACCCGACAATGAGCAGTACTTC.

This clonotype was seen a few times. The chain employs TRBV20-1 and TRBJ2-7, with D perhaps assigned TRBD1 or TRBD2 (5 bases each). The germline CDR1 and CDR2 sequences are DFQATT and SNEGSKA (reference sequence). Trimming took off 5 bases at V and 3 bases at J, with 20 bases between the two ends. CDR3 size: 15 residues. This CDR3 is CSAEHQGVGDYEQYF. Here the CDR3 DNA reads TGCAGTGCTGAGCACCAGGGAGTGGGGGACTACGAGCAGTACTTC.

This clonotype appeared a few times. The rearrangement joins TRBV10-3 to TRBJ1-4; D may be TRBD1 (5 bases). Germline CDR1 ENHRY, CDR2 SYGVKD. The V and J ends lost 10 bases and 6 bases respectively, with 15 bases between them. The CDR3 runs to 13 residues. In DNA form, the CDR3 reads TGTGCCACCACAGGCCCTGGGGATGAAAAACTGTTTTTT. It codes for CATTGPGDEKLFF.